The rows below give T cell receptor beta chains drawn from one sample of a study of blood T cell repertoires in COVID-19. TCRdb keeps only in-frame clones here, not all; method: immunoSEQ multiplex PCR. The sample carries around 120,000 clones, around 78% recorded once. Sequences were obtained from peripheral blood. The source of these receptors is a man in his 70s with acute or convalescent COVID-19. The CDR3 runs from the conserved cysteine through the conserved F or W. Fields, in order: CDR3 protein, CDR3 DNA, clone size, J gene, V gene, D gene. A D gene is named only where the DNA matches it firmly. Only some rows state a clone size, as once, few, many or a class for expanded clones.

CDR3: CASSLQGLDGYTF
DNA: TGCGCCAGCAGCTTACAGGGTTTGGATGGCTACACCTTC
size: .
J: TRBJ1-2
V: TRBV5-1
D: .

CDR3: CASSLSGGGQNTGELFF
DNA: TGTGCCAGCAGCCTCTCGGGCGGGGGGCAGAACACCGGGGAGCTGTTTTTT
size: .
J: TRBJ2-2
V: TRBV7-9
D: TRBD2

CDR3: CATTRDYMNTEAFF
DNA: TGCGCCACCACCAGGGATTATATGAACACTGAAGCTTTCTTT
size: .
J: TRBJ1-1
V: TRBV5-1
D: .

CDR3: CASSPTGRNQPQHF
DNA: TGTGCCAGCAGCCCTACAGGGCGCAATCAGCCCCAGCATTTT
size: once
J: TRBJ1-5
V: TRBV3-1/TRBV3-2
D: .

CDR3: CASSQGTDLGTEAFF
DNA: TGCGCCAGCAGCCAAGGGACGGACTTAGGAACTGAAGCTTTCTTT
size: .
J: TRBJ1-1
V: TRBV4-3
D: .

CDR3: CASSVRGYEQYF
DNA: TGTGCCAGCAGCGTACGGGGATACGAGCAGTACTTC
size: .
J: TRBJ2-7
V: TRBV28
D: .

CDR3: CSVGGGEGSPLHF
DNA: TGCAGCGTTGGGGGGGGAGAGGGTTCACCCCTCCACTTT
size: .
J: TRBJ1-6
V: TRBV29-1
D: .

CDR3: CASSLPVSGANVLTF
DNA: TGTGCCAGCAGTTTACCAGTCTCTGGGGCCAACGTCCTGACTTTC
size: .
J: TRBJ2-6
V: TRBV11-3
D: .

CDR3: CASSLTGQGGYGYTF
DNA: TGTGCCAGCAGCTTAACCGGACAGGGAGGCTATGGCTACACCTTC
size: few
J: TRBJ1-2
V: TRBV7-2
D: TRBD1

CDR3: CASSQVRHGGYEQFF
DNA: TGCGCCAGCAGCCAAGTAAGACATGGGGGCTATGAGCAGTTCTTC
size: .
J: TRBJ2-1
V: TRBV4-3
D: .

CDR3: CASSRPGLYTEAFF
DNA: TGTGCCAGCAGTCGACCGGGACTGTACACTGAAGCTTTCTTT
size: .
J: TRBJ1-1
V: TRBV6-2/TRBV6-3
D: .

CDR3: CASAGLAGDSYEQYF
DNA: TGTGCCAGTGCGGGACTAGCGGGGGACTCCTACGAGCAGTACTTC
size: .
J: TRBJ2-7
V: TRBV19
D: TRBD2

CDR3: CASSMTRSYEQYF
DNA: TGTGCCAGCAGTATGACTAGGTCCTACGAGCAGTACTTC
size: .
J: TRBJ2-7
V: TRBV6-2/TRBV6-3
D: .

CDR3: CASYGGPGTEAFF
DNA: TGTGCCAGTTACGGGGGGCCGGGGACTGAAGCTTTCTTT
size: many
J: TRBJ1-1
V: TRBV6-5
D: .

CDR3: CASSGAAYNEQFF
DNA: TGTGCCAGCAGTGGGGCGGCTTACAATGAGCAGTTCTTC
size: .
J: TRBJ2-1
V: TRBV11-3
D: .

CDR3: CASSSDGRGSYNSPLHF
DNA: TGCGCCAGCAGCTCAGACGGTAGGGGCTCCTATAATTCACCCCTCCACTTT
size: .
J: TRBJ1-6
V: TRBV5-1
D: .